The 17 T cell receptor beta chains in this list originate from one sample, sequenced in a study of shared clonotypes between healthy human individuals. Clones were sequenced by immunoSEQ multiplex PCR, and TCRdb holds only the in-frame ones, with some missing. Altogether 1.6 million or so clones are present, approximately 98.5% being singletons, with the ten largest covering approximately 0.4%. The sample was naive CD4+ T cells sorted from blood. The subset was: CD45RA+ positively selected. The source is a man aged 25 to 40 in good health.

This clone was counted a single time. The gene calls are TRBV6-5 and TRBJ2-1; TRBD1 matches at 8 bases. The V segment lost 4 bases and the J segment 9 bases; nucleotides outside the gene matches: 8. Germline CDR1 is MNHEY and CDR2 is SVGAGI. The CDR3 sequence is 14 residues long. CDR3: CASSSALTGGEQFF. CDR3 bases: TGTGCCAGCAGTTCAGCACTAACAGGGGGTGAGCAGTTCTTC.

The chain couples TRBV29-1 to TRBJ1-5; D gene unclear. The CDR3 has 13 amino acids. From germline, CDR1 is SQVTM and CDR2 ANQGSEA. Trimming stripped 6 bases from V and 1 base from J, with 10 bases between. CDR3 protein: CSVTPDSNQPQHF. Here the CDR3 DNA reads TGCAGCGTCACACCCGACAGCAATCAGCCCCAGCATTTT.

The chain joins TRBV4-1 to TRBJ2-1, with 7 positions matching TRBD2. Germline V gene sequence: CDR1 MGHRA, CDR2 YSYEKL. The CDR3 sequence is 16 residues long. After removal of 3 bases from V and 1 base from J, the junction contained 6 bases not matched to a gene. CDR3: CASSQSTSDSYNEQFF. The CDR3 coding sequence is TGCGCCAGCAGCCAGTCAACTAGCGATTCCTACAATGAGCAGTTCTTC.

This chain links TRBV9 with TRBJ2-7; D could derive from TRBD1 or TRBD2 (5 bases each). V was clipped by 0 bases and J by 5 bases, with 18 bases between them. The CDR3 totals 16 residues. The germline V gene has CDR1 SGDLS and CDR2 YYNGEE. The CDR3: CASSVEGTAFRNEQYF. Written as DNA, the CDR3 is TGTGCCAGCAGCGTAGAAGGGACGGCCTTCAGGAACGAGCAGTACTTC.

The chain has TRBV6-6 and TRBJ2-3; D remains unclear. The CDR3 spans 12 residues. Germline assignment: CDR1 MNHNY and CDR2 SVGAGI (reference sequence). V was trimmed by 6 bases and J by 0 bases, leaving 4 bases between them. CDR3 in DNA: TGTGCCAGCAGAGATAGCACAGATACGCAGTATTTT. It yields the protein CASRDSTDTQYF.

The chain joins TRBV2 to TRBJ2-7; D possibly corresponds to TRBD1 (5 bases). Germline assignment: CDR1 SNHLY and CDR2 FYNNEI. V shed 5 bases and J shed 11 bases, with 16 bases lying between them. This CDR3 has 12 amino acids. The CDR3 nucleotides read TGTGCCAGCAGTAGACAGCCGGATTGGAAGTACTTC. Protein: CASSRQPDWKYF. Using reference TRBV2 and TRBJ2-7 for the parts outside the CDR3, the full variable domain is EPEVTQTPSHQVTQMGQEVILRCVPISNHLYFYWYRQILGQKVEFLVSFYNNEISEKSEIFDDQFSVERPDGSNFTLKIRSTKLEDSAMYFCASSRQPDWKYFGPGTRLTVT.

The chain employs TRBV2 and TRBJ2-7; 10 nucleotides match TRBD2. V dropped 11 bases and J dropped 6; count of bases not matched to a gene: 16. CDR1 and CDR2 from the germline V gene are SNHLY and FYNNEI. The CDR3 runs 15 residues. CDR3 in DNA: TGTGCCGTCGGGGAGGGCTCTAGCGGGAGAGGCGAGCAGTACTTC. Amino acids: CAVGEGSSGRGEQYF.

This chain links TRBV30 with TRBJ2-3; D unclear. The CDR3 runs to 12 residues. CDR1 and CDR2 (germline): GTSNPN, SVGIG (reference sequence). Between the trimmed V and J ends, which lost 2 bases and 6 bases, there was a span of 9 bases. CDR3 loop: CAWSLSRDTQYF. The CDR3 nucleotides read TGTGCCTGGAGTTTATCGAGGGATACGCAGTATTTT. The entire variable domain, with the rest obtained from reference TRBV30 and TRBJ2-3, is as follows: SQTIHQWPATLVQPVGSPLSLECTVEGTSNPNLYWYRQAAGRGLQLLFYSVGIGQISSEVPQNLSASRPQDRQFILSSKKLLLSDSGFYLCAWSLSRDTQYFGPGTRLTVL.

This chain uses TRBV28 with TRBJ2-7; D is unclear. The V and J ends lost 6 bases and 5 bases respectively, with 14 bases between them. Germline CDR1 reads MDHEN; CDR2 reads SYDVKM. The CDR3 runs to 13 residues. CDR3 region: CASRLDKYHEQYF. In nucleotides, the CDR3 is TGTGCCAGCAGACTTGACAAGTACCACGAGCAGTACTTC.

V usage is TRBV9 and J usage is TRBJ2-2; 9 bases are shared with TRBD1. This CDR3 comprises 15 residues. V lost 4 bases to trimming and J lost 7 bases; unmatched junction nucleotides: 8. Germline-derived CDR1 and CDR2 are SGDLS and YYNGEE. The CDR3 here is CASSYYTGGDGELFF. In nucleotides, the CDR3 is TGTGCCAGCAGCTACTACACAGGGGGCGACGGGGAGCTGTTTTTT.

Here the CDR3 reads CASRGLGQGSYEQYF. The CDR3 DNA reads TGTGCCAGCAGGGGTCTGGGTCAGGGGTCCTACGAGCAGTACTTC. The rearrangement links TRBV27 to TRBJ2-7; TRBD1 is a possible D gene (6 bases). Germline CDR1 reads MNHEY; CDR2 reads SMNVEV (reference sequence). The CDR3 is 15 amino acids. V was pared by 6 bases and J by 1 base, with 16 bases between.

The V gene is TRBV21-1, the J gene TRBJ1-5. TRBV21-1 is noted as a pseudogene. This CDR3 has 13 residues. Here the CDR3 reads CASSPPGGWPQHF. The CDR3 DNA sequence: TGTGCCAGCAGCCCCCCCGGAGGGTGGCCCCAGCATTTT.

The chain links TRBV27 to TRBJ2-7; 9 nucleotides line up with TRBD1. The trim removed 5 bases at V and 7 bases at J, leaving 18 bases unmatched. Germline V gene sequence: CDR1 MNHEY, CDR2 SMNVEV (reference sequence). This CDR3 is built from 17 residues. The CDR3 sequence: CASSTGTGYPNRREQYF. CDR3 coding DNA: TGTGCCAGCAGTACCGGGACAGGGTATCCCAACCGACGAGAGCAGTACTTC.

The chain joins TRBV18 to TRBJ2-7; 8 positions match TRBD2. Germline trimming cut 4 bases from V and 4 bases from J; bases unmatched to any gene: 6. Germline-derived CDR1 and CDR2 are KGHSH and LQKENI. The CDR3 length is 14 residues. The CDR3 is CASSLARGGYEQYF. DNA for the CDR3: TGTGCCAGCTCACTGGCGCGCGGGGGGTACGAGCAGTACTTC. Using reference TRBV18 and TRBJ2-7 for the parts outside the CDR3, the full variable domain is NAGVMQNPRHLVRRRGQEARLRCSPMKGHSHVYWYRQLPEEGLKFMVYLQKENIIDESGMPKERFSAEFPKEGPSILRIQQVVRGDSAAYFCASSLARGGYEQYFGPGTRLTVT.

CDR3 coding DNA: TGTGCCAGCAGCCCCAAAGCGGGACCGATCGGATACAATGAGCAGTTCTTC. It specifies CASSPKAGPIGYNEQFF. The chain carries TRBV2 and TRBJ2-1; 7 bases agree with TRBD2. CDR1 SNHLY and CDR2 FYNNEI come from the germline V gene. CDR3 length equals 17 residues. Trimming took 6 bases from V and 4 from J; bases not matched to a gene: 15.

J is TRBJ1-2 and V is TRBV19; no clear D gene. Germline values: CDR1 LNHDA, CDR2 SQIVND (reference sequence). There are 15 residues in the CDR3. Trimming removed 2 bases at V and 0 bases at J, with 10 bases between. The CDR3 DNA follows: TGTGCCAGTAGTATAACTGGCAGAACTAACTATGGCTACACCTTC. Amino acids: CASSITGRTNYGYTF.

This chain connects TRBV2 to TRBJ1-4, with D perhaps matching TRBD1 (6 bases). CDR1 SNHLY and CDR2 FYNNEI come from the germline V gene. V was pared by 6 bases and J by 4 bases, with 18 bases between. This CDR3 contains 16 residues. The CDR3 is CASRRNRQENNEKLFF. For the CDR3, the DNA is TGTGCCAGCAGACGCAACCGACAGGAGAATAATGAAAAACTGTTTTTT.